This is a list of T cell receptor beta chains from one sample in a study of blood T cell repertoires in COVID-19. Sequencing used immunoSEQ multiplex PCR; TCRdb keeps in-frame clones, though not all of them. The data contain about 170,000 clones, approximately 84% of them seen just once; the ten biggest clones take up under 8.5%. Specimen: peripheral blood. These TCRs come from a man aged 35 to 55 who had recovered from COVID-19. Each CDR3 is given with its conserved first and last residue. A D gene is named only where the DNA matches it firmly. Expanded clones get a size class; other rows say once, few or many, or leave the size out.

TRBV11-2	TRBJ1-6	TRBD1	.	TGTGCCAGCAGCTTAGATCGGGACAGACGGAATTCACCCCTCCACTTT	CASSLDRDRRNSPLHF
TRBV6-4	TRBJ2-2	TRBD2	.	TGTGCCAGCAGTGACGGGAGGGCCACCGGGGAGCTGTTTTTT	CASSDGRATGELFF
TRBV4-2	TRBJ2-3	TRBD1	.	TGTGCCAGCAGCCAGGGCCTACAGGGGGCAAGGGGCACAGATACGCAGTATTTT	CASSQGLQGARGTDTQYF
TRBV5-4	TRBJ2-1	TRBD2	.	TGTGCCAGCAGCTCCCCCGGGACTAGCGGGAGACAGGAGCAGTTCTTC	CASSSPGTSGRQEQFF
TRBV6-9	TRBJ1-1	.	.	TGTGCCAGCAGTTTGACGGGAGGTAGCACTGAAGCTTTCTTT	CASSLTGGSTEAFF
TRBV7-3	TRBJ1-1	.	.	TGTGCCAGCAGCCAACAACCGAACACTGAAGCTTTCTTT	CASSQQPNTEAFF
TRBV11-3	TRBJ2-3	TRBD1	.	TGTGCCAGCAGCTTAGAAGGGACAGGACTAACCACAGATACGCAGTATTTT	CASSLEGTGLTTDTQYF
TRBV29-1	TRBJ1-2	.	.	TGCAGCGTTGAAGATCGTTCCTCCTATGGCTACACCTTC	CSVEDRSSYGYTF
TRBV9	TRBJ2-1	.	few	TGTGCCAGCAGCGTAGACGGGAGCTACTACAATGAGCAGTTCTTC	CASSVDGSYYNEQFF
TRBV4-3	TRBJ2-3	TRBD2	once	TGCGCCAGCAGCCAAGATCCCACTAGCGGAGTCGCCCGTGTCGGAGATACGCAGTATTTT	CASSQDPTSGVARVGDTQYF
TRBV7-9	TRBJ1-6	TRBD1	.	TGTGCCAGCAGCCTTCGTCCCGGGGACAGGGGGCAGTGGAATTCACCCCTCCACTTT	CASSLRPGDRGQWNSPLHF
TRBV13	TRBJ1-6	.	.	TGTGCCAGCAGCTCCGGACCCGCGGAGAGGGATTCACCCCTCCACTTT	CASSSGPAERDSPLHF
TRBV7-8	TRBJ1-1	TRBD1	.	TGTGCCAGCAGCCCCGACAGGGGGAAAACTGAAGCTTTCTTT	CASSPDRGKTEAFF
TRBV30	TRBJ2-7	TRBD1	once	TGTGCCTGGGCAACCGGGACAGGGTTCCACGAGCAGTACTTC	CAWATGTGFHEQYF
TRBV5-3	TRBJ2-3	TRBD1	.	TGTGCCAGTGGTGGCAGGGGGCTCACAGATACGCAGTATTTT	CASGGRGLTDTQYF
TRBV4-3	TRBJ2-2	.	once	TGCGCCAGCAGCCAAGATGGCCAGGGTCGCACCGGGGAGCTGTTTTTT	CASSQDGQGRTGELFF
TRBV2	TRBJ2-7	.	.	TGTGCCAGCAGCGCTCCCCTTACAGGGGGGGCCTGGGACGAGCAGTACTTC	CASSAPLTGGAWDEQYF
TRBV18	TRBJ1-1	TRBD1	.	TGTGCCAGCTCACCTACACAGGGGGCGGTTCATACTGAAGCTTTCTTT	CASSPTQGAVHTEAFF
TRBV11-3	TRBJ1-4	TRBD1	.	TGTGCCAGCAGCGACGGGACAGGGGCCTTCGCGGAAAAACTGTTTTTT	CASSDGTGAFAEKLFF
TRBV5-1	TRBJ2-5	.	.	TGCGCCAGCAGCCCCGTAGGAGGAGAGACCCAGTACTTC	CASSPVGGETQYF
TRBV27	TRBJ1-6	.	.	TGTGCCAGCAGTTGGGGGGGGCCCAGTTCACCCCTCCACTTT	CASSWGGPSSPLHF
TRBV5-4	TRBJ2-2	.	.	TGTGCCAGCAGCTTGGAACGGGGCGGGGAGCTGTTTTTT	CASSLERGGELFF
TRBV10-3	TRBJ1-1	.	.	TGTGCCATCAGTGAGTCGTCCCCGATGGGTTCCGTGAGCGGTTTCTTT	CAISESSPMGSVSGFF
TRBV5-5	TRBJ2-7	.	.	TGTGCCAGCAGCTTGGATTTGGGGCCCTCCTACGAGCAGTACTTC	CASSLDLGPSYEQYF
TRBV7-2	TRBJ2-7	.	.	TGTGCCAGCAGCTTTCGCCCCGGGAACTCCTACGAGCAGTACTTC	CASSFRPGNSYEQYF
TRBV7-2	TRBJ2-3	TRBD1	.	TGTGCCAGCATTACTAAGGAAGGGGGCTTCTATACGCAGTATTTT	CASITKEGGFYTQYF
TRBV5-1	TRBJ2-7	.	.	TGCGCCAGCAGCTTGGAGGGGGCGGGATCGGGGTCCTACGAGCAGTACTTC	CASSLEGAGSGSYEQYF
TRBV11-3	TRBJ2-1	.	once	TGTGCCAGCAGCTACCTATCCTCCTACAATGAGCAGTTCTTC	CASSYLSSYNEQFF
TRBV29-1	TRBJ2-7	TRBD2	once	TGCAGCGTTCTAGGACTAGCGTCCTACGAGCAGTACTTC	CSVLGLASYEQYF
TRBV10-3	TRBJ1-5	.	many	TGTGCCATCAGTGAGGTAACAGGGAGTCAGCCCCAGCATTTT	CAISEVTGSQPQHF
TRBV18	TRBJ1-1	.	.	TGTGCCAGCTCACGCAGACACCCTGAAGCTTTCTTT	CASSRRHPEAFF
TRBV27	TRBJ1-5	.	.	TGTGCCAGCAGTTCCCACTATGGAGATCAGCCCCAGCATTTT	CASSSHYGDQPQHF
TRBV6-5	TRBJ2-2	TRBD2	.	TGTGCCAGCAGTAGCAAGCGGGGGGCCGGGGAGCTGTTTTTT	CASSSKRGAGELFF
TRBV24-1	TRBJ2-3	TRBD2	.	TGTGCCACCAGTGATCTTAGCGGGAGCGCTCTTGCAGATACGCAGTATTTT	CATSDLSGSALADTQYF
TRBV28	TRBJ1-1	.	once	TGTGCCAGCAAGGAGGGGACGATGAACACTGAAGCTTTCTTT	CASKEGTMNTEAFF
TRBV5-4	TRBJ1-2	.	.	TGTGCCAGCCGGGGCTGGAGGGTTCGTCGCCTAACTAACTATGGCTACACCTTC	CASRGWRVRRLTNYGYTF
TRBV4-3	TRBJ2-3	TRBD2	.	TGCGCCAGCAGCCAAAACCTAGCGGGGGGGTCGGAAGATACGCAGTATTTT	CASSQNLAGGSEDTQYF
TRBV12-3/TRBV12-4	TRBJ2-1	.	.	TGTGTCAGCAGTTTAGGGCTGCCTAATGAGCAGTTCTTC	CVSSLGLPNEQFF
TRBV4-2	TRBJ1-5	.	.	TGTGCCAGCAGCGGCCAGGGGATCAATCAGCCCCAGCATTTT	CASSGQGINQPQHF
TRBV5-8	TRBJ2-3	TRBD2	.	TGTGCCAGCAGCTTTGGTCTAGCGGGAGTCGATACGCAGTATTTT	CASSFGLAGVDTQYF
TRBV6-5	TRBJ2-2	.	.	TGTGCCACCCTTATAGCGAACACCGGGGAGCTGTTTTTT	CATLIANTGELFF
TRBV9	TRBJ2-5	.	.	TGTGCCAGCAGCCCCGGGTACCAAGAGACCCAGTACTTC	CASSPGYQETQYF
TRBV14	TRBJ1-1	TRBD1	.	TGTGCCAGCAGCCGAATCCAGGGGGCTGAAGCTTTCTTT	CASSRIQGAEAFF
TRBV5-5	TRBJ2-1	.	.	TGTGCCAGCAGCCGCGGGGAGTACAATGAGCAGTTCTTC	CASSRGEYNEQFF
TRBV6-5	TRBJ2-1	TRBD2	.	TGTGCCAGCACGGCTAGCGGGGGGATTGAGCAGTTCTTC	CASTASGGIEQFF
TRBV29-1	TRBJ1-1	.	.	TGCAGCGTTGACCAGGGTCCGAACACTGAAGCTTTCTTT	CSVDQGPNTEAFF
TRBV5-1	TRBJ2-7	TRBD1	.	TGCGCCAGCAGCTTGACTCGACAGGGCTACGAGCAGTACTTC	CASSLTRQGYEQYF
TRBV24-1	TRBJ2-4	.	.	TGTGCCACCAGTGATACTCGGACAGAAAACATTCAGTACTTC	CATSDTRTENIQYF
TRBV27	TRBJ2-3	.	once	TGTGCCAGCAGGTCTGATTGGGGGGAGTTCACAGATACGCAGTATTTT	CASRSDWGEFTDTQYF
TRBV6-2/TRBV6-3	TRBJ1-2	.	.	TGTGCCAGCAGTTACGATCCGGGGAGGAACACCTTC	CASSYDPGRNTF
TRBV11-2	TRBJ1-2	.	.	TGTGCCAGCAGCCCCGTGAGTAACTATGGCTACACCTTC	CASSPVSNYGYTF
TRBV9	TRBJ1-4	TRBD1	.	TGTGCCAGCAGCCTCCGACAGGGCCGGCCGAATGAAAAACTGTTTTTT	CASSLRQGRPNEKLFF